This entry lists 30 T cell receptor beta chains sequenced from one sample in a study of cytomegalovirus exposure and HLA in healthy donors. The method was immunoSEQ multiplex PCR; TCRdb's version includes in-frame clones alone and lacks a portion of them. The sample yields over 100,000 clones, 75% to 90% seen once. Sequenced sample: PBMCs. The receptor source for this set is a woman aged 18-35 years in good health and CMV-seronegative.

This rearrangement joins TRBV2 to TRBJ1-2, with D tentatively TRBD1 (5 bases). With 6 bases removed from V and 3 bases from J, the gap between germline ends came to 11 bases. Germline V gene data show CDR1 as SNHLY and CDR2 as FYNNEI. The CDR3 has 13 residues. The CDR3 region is CASRDDSHYGYTF. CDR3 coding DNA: TGTGCCAGCAGGGACGACAGCCACTATGGCTACACCTTC.

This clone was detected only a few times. In DNA, the CDR3 is TGTGCCAGTAGTAACCGGGACAAAAACTATGGCTACACCTTC. Amino acids: CASSNRDKNYGYTF. The chain recombines TRBV19 with TRBJ1-2, with TRBD1 as a possible D gene (6 bases). Trimming pared 4 bases from V and 2 bases from J, leaving 11 bases between. The CDR3 runs to 14 residues. Germline assignment: CDR1 LNHDA and CDR2 SQIVND (reference sequence).

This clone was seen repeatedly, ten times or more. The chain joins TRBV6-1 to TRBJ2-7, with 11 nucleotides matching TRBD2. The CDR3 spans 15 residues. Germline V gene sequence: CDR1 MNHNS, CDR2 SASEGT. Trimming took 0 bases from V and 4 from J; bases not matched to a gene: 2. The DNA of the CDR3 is TGTGCCAGCAGTGAAGCTAGCGGGGGGGTTTACGAGCAGTACTTC. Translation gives CASSEASGGVYEQYF.

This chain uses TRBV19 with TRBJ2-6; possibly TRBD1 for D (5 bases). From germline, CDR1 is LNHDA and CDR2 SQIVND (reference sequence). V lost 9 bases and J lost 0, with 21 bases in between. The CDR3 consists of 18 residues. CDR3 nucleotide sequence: TGTGCCAGAAACACCCGGACACCCGATTGCTCTGGGGCCAACGTCCTGACTTTC. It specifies CARNTRTPDCSGANVLTF.

The CDR3 reads CASSITGSRRAAFF. In nucleotides, the CDR3 is TGTGCCAGTAGTATTACGGGTTCTCGGAGGGCAGCTTTCTTT. The V and J genes are TRBV19 and TRBJ1-1; D gene unclear. The germline V gene has CDR1 LNHDA and CDR2 SQIVND (reference sequence). CDR3 length: 14 amino acids. Trimming took 3 bases from V and 10 from J, leaving 18 bases between them.

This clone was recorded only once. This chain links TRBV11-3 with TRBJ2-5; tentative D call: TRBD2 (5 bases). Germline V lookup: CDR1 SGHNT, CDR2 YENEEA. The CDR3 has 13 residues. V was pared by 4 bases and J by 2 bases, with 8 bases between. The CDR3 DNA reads TGTGCCAGCAGCTCCGGACTGCAAGAGACCCAGTACTTC. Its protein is CASSSGLQETQYF.

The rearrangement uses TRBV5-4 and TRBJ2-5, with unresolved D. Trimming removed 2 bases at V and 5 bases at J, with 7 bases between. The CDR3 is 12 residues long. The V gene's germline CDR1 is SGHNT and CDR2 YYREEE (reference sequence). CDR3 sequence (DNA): TGTGCCAGCAGCTTTTACCGGGAGACCCAGTACTTC. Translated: CASSFYRETQYF. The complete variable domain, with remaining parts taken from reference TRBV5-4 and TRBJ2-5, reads ETGVTQSPTHLIKTRGQQVTLRCSSQSGHNTVSWYQQALGQGPQFIFQYYREEENGRGNFPPRFSGLQFPNYSSELNVNALELDDSALYLCASSFYRETQYFGPGTRLLVL.

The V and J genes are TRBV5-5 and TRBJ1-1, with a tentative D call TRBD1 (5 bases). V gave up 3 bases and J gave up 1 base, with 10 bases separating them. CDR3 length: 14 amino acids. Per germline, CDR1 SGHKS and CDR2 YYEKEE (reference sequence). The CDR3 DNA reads TGTGCCAGCAGCTACAGGTTGACGAACACTGAAGCTTTCTTT. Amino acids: CASSYRLTNTEAFF. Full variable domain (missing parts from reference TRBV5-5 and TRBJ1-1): DAGVTQSPTHLIKTRGQQVTLRCSPISGHKSVSWYQQVLGQGPQFIFQYYEKEERGRGNFPDRFSARQFPNYSSELNVNALLLGDSALYLCASSYRLTNTEAFFGQGTRLTVV.

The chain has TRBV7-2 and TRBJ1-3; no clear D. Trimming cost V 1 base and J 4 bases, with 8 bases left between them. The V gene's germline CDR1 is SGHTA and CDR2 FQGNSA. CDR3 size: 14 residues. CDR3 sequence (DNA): TGTGCCAGCAGCTTAGTCTCTCAGGGAAACACCATATATTTT. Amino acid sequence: CASSLVSQGNTIYF. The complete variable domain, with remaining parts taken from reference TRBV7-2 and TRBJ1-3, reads GAGVSQSPSNKVTEKGKDVELRCDPISGHTALYWYRQSLGQGLEFLIYFQGNSAPDKSGLPSDRFSAERTGGSVSTLTIQRTQQEDSAVYLCASSLVSQGNTIYFGEGSWLTVV.

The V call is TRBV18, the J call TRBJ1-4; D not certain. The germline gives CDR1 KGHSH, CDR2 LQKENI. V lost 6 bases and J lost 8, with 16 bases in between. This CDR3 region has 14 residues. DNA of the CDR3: TGTGCCAGCTCTCTGCCCGTGACGGGGGAAAAACTGTTTTTT. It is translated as CASSLPVTGEKLFF.

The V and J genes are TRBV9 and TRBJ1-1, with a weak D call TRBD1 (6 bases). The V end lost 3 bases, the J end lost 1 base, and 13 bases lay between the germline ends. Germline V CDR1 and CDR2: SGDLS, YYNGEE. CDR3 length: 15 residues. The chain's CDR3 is CASSDFSGANTEAFF. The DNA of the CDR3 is TGTGCCAGCAGCGACTTTTCAGGGGCGAACACTGAAGCTTTCTTT.

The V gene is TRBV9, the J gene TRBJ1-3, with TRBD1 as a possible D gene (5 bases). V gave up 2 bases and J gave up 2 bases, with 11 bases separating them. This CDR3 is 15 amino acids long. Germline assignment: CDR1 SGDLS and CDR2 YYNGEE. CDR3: CASSVDSLPGNTIYF. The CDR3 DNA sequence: TGTGCCAGCAGCGTCGACAGTCTCCCTGGAAACACCATATATTTT.

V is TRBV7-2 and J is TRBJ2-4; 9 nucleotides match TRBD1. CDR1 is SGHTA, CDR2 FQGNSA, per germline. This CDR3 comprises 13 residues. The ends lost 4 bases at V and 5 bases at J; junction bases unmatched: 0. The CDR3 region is CASSWDRENIQYF. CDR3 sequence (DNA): TGTGCCAGCAGCTGGGACAGGGAAAACATTCAGTACTTC.

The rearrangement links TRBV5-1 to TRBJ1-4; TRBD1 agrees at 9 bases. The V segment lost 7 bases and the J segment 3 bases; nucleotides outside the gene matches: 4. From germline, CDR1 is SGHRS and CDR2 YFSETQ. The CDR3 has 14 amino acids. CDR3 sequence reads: CASRDRAANEKLFF. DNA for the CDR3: TGCGCCAGCCGGGACAGGGCAGCTAATGAAAAACTGTTTTTT.

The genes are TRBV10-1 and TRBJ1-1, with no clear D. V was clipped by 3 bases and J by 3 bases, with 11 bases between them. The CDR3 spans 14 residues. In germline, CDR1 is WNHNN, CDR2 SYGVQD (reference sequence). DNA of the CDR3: TGCGCCAGCAGTGAAACCCAGGCTCACACTGAAGCTTTCTTT. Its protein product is CASSETQAHTEAFF.

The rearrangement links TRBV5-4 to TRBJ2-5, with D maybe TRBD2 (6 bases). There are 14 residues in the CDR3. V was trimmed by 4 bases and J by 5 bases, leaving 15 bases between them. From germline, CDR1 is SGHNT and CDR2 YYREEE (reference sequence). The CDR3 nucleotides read TGTGCCAGCAGCCTGGCAGCGGGTGGGGAGACCCAGTACTTC. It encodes CASSLAAGGETQYF.

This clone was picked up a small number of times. CDR3 in amino acids: CASRAGQGDFYEQYF. CDR3 sequence (DNA): TGTGCCAGCAGGGCGGGGCAGGGCGATTTCTACGAGCAGTACTTC. This chain links TRBV5-5 with TRBJ2-7; the D gene is possibly TRBD2 (6 bases). The V gene's germline CDR1 is SGHKS and CDR2 YYEKEE (reference sequence). The germline V and J ends were trimmed by 5 bases and 3 bases, with 18 bases remaining between them. This CDR3 spans 15 amino acids.

The DNA of the CDR3 is TGTGCCAAGCTAGGACAGCTTAACTATGGCTACACCTTC. Protein: CAKLGQLNYGYTF. The chain employs TRBV14 and TRBJ1-2, with D maybe TRBD1 (6 bases). The CDR3 is 13 residues long. The V gene lost 10 bases and the J gene lost 1 base, with 13 bases spanning the gap. Germline V gene lookup returns CDR1 SGHDN and CDR2 FVKESK.

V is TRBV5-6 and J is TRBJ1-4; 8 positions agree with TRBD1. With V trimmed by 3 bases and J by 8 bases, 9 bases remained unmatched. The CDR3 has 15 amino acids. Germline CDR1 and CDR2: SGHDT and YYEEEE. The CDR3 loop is CASSSSGTGREKLFF. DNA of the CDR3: TGTGCCAGCAGCTCGTCCGGGACAGGACGAGAAAAACTGTTTTTT.

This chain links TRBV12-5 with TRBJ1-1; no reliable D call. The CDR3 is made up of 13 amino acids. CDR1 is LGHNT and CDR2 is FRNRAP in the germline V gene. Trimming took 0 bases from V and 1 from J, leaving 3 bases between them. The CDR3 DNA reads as TGTGCTAGTGGTTTGGTTAGGAACACTGAAGCTTTCTTT. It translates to CASGLVRNTEAFF. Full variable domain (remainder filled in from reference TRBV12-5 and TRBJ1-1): DARVTQTPRHKVTEMGQEVTMRCQPILGHNTVFWYRQTMMQGLELLAYFRNRAPLDDSGMPKDRFSAEMPDATLATLKIQPSEPRDSAVYFCASGLVRNTEAFFGQGTRLTVV.

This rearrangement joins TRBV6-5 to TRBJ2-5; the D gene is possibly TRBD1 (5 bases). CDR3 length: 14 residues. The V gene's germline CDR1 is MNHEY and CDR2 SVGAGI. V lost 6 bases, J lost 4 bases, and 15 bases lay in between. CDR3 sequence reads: CASRSRQTSETQYF. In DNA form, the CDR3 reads TGTGCCAGCAGGTCACGACAGACCTCAGAGACCCAGTACTTC.

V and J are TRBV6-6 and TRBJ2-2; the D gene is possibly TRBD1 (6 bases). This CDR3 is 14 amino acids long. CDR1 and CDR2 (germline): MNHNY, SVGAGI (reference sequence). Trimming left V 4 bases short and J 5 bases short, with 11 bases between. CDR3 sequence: CASSSQGSTGELFF. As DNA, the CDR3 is TGTGCCAGCAGTTCCCAGGGGAGTACCGGGGAGCTGTTTTTT.

CDR3: CASSTHAGQGYGYTF. DNA of the CDR3: TGTGCCAGTAGTACCCACGCTGGACAGGGGTACGGCTACACCTTC. The chain has TRBV19 and TRBJ1-2; TRBD1 aligns across 9 bases. Germline V gene sequence: CDR1 LNHDA, CDR2 SQIVND (reference sequence). Germline trimming cut 4 bases from V and 8 bases from J; bases unmatched to any gene: 11. The CDR3 is 15 residues long.

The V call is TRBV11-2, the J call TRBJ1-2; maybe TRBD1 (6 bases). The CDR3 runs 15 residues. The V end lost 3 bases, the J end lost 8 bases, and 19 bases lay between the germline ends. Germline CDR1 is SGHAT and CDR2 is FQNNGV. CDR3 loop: CASSFGGQGLYGYTF. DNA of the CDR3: TGTGCCAGCAGCTTCGGGGGGCAGGGCTTATACGGCTACACCTTC.

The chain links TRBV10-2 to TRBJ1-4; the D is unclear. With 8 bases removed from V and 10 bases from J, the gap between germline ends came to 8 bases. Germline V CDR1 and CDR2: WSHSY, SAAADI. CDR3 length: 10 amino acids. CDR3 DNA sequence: TGCGCCAGCCTAGGTGGAAAACTGTTTTTT. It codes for CASLGGKLFF.

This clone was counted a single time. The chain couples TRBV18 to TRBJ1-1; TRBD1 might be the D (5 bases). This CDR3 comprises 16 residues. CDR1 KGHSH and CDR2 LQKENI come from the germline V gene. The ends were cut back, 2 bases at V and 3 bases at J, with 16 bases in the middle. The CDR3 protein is CASSPNMEGRDTEAFF. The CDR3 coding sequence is TGTGCCAGCTCACCAAATATGGAGGGGAGGGACACTGAAGCTTTCTTT.

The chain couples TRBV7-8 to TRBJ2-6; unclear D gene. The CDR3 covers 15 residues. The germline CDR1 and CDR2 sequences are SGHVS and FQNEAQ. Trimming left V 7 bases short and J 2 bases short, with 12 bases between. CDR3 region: CASTQVFPGANVLTF. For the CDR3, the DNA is TGTGCCAGCACCCAGGTTTTCCCTGGGGCCAACGTCCTGACTTTC.

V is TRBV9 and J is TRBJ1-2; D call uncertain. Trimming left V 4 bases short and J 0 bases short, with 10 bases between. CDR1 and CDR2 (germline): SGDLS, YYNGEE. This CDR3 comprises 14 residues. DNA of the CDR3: TGTGCCAGCAGCCCCCTCGGAGCTAACTATGGCTACACCTTC. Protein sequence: CASSPLGANYGYTF.

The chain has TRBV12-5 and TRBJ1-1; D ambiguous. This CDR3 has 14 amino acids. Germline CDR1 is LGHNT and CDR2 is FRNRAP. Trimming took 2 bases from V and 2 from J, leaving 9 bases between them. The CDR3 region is CASGLSPGNTEAFF. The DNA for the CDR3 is TGTGCTAGTGGTTTGTCCCCAGGAAACACTGAAGCTTTCTTT.

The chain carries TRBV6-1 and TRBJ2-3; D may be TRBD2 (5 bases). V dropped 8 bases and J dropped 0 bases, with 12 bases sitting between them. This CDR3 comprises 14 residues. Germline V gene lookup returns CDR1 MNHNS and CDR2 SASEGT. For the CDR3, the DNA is TGTGCCAGCGGCGGAGGCCATAGCACAGATACGCAGTATTTT. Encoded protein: CASGGGHSTDTQYF.